The sequence of this T cell receptor (beta chain) was determined in a study of blood T cells in healthy people across ages. General study points: Versus aged donors, long-lived donors had higher diversity and more naive CD4+ cells. Per million T cells, TCR beta diversity dropped about linearly as age rose.

Aged about 6 to 90, donors were systemically healthy Caucasians from Russia. Trimming at V came to 0 bases and at J to 4 bases, leaving 17 bases not matched to a gene. The CDR3 is 21 residues long. Germline lookup yields CDR1 SGDLS and CDR2 YYNGEE. PCR was performed a second time for roughly 7 to 12 cycles using a sample-barcoded 5' primer and a J-beta primer mix. All cDNA molecules were each tagged by a template-switch adaptor with 12 random nucleotides. TCRdb ran MiXCR on the 5' RACE reads and lists one entry per CDR3 protein. The sample has about 680,000 distinct CDR3 sequences; roughly 49% are singletons. This clonotype was observed a handful of times. The antigen remains unidentified.

The receptor comes from a woman aged 55 to 70 in good health. Sample: blood. V is TRBV9 and J is TRBJ2-6, with 9 bases lining up with TRBD1. CDR3 in amino acids: CASSVGLPGQGFLRGANVLTF. In DNA, the CDR3 is TGTGCCAGCAGCGTAGGGCTACCGGGACAGGGATTCCTCAGGGGGGCCAACGTCCTGACTTTC. The full variable domain, its missing parts supplied by reference TRBV9 and TRBJ2-6, is DSGVTQTPKHLITATGQRVTLRCSPRSGDLSVYWYQQSLDQGLQFLIQYYNGEERAKGNILERFSAQQFPDLHSELNLSSLELGDSALYFCASSVGLPGQGFLRGANVLTFGAGSRLTVL.